This T cell receptor beta chain derives from a study of T-cell memory formation after mild COVID-19. Study-wide findings and caveats: Researchers found some responding clones in pre-infection memory, a sign that cross-reactive memory joined.

The length of the CDR3 is 13 residues. V lost 10 bases and J lost 7; bases outside the gene matches: 3. A single record per CDR3 protein comes from TCRdb applying MiXCR to the 5' RACE reads. This sample carries roughly 240,000 distinct CDR3 sequences, over 15% of them seen once, and the ten largest clones take 2.1%. The sample holds a few counts of this clonotype. Its antigen is as yet unknown. The specimen sequenced was PBMCs or a T cell subset sorted from them (not recorded which). The chain employs TRBV12-3 or TRBV12-4 and TRBJ1-6, with TRBD1 identical over 11 bases. The sequence derives from an adult woman who had mild COVID-19 (a few samples of this study predate the infection). Cell type and time point are not known. For the CDR3, the DNA is TGTGCCACCGGGACAGGGGGGAATTCACCCCTCCACTTT. This translates into CATGTGGNSPLHF.